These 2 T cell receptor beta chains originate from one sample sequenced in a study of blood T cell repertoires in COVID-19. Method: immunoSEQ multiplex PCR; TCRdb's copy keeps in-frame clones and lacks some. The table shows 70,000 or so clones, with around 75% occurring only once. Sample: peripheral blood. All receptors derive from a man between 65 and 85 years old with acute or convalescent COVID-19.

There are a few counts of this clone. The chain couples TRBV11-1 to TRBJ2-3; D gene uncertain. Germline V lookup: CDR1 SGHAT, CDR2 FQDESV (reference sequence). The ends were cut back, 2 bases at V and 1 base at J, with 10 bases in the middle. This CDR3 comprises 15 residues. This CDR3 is CASSLSSRGTDTQYF. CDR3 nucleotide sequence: TGTGCCAGCAGCTTAAGTAGCCGGGGCACAGATACGCAGTATTTT.

The chain's CDR3 is CATSSSELPYEQYF. CDR3 in DNA: TGTGCCACCAGCAGTTCGGAGCTGCCCTACGAGCAGTACTTC. This chain connects TRBV15 to TRBJ2-7; no reliable D call. V was pared by 3 bases and J by 2 bases, with 11 bases between. The germline V gene encodes CDR1 LNHNV and CDR2 YYDKDF (reference sequence). This CDR3 contains 14 residues.